These 18 T cell receptor beta chains originate from one sample sequenced in a study of cytomegalovirus exposure and HLA in healthy donors (dated by TCRdb to about 2017). To prepare the library, the immunoSEQ multiplex PCR assay was applied. The multiplex PCR relied on a mix of 60 forward primers for TCR Vbeta segments and 13 reverse primers for TCR Jbeta segments. The source is immuneACCESS, and TCRdb retained only in-frame sequences with V and J called. Part of the clones is not carried over; for the studies checked, unresolved V genes explain less than half of this, and the remainder is unexplained. This sample is represented by about 120,000 clones; 50% to 65% of them were singletons. Of the sample, 10% falls within the top ten clones. The sequencing sample was made of PBMCs. The receptors originated from a man aged 40-49 years in good health and CMV-seropositive.

The chain is built from TRBV7-8 and TRBJ2-7, with 13 bases fitting TRBD2. Germline V gene lookup returns CDR1 SGHVS and CDR2 FQNEAQ. The CDR3 spans 16 residues. V was clipped by 5 bases and J by 4 bases; unmatched bases: 8. CDR3: CASSTSGGAIWYEQYF. The CDR3 nucleotides read TGTGCCAGCAGCACTAGCGGGGGGGCCATATGGTACGAGCAGTACTTC.

In its sample, this clone was seen a few times. J is TRBJ2-5 and V is TRBV5-1; TRBD1 matches 7 bases. With 1 base clipped from V and 6 bases from J, the junction kept 9 bases outside the gene matches. CDR3 size: 15 residues. Germline assignment: CDR1 SGHRS and CDR2 YFSETQ. CDR3 bases: TGCGCCAGCAGCTTGCGAAACAGGGGTGGAAAGACCCAGTACTTC. Protein sequence: CASSLRNRGGKTQYF.

V and J are TRBV7-2 and TRBJ2-2, with D perhaps TRBD2 (5 bases). The length of the CDR3 is 13 residues. Germline V gene sequence: CDR1 SGHTA, CDR2 FQGNSA. V lost 5 bases and J lost 4, with 8 bases in between. CDR3 protein: CASSPGGTGELFF. The DNA for the CDR3 is TGTGCCAGCAGCCCTGGAGGCACCGGGGAGCTGTTTTTT.

This clone was picked up a small number of times. The genes are TRBV5-4 and TRBJ2-5; 14 bases are a match to TRBD2. V dropped 2 bases and J dropped 5; count of bases not matched to a gene: 8. Germline V lookup: CDR1 SGHNT, CDR2 YYREEE (reference sequence). The CDR3 is 17 amino acids. The CDR3 DNA reads TGTGCCAGCAGCTTAGGACTAGCGGGAGGCGTAGGGGAGACCCAGTACTTC. Amino acid sequence: CASSLGLAGGVGETQYF.

The chain has TRBV5-1 and TRBJ1-2, with 9 bases fitting TRBD1. The germline V gene encodes CDR1 SGHRS and CDR2 YFSETQ. The CDR3 sequence is 16 residues long. The V gene end was trimmed by 4 bases and the J gene end by 2 bases; junction bases not matched to a gene: 9. CDR3 in DNA: TGCGCCAGCAGCCGCTTAACCGGGACAGGGAACTATGGCTACACCTTC. Translation: CASSRLTGTGNYGYTF.

CDR3 bases: TGCGCCAGCAGCTCGAGGGCCGGACCCGACCCAGCTTTCTTT. Residues: CASSSRAGPDPAFF. The chain couples TRBV5-1 to TRBJ1-1, with D unresolved. Germline V lookup: CDR1 SGHRS, CDR2 YFSETQ. V was cut by 3 bases and J by 10 bases, with 19 bases left in between. This CDR3 spans 14 amino acids.

The chain uses TRBV30 and TRBJ2-7; the D gene is possibly TRBD1 (5 bases). CDR3 length: 12 amino acids. Trimming left V 7 bases short and J 6 bases short, with 16 bases between. CDR1 and CDR2 (germline): GTSNPN, SVGIG (reference sequence). CDR3 in DNA: TGTGCCTATCGACCCCCAGGGTCCGAGCAGTACTTC. Translation gives CAYRPPGSEQYF. Filled out from reference TRBV30 and TRBJ2-7, the complete variable domain reads SQTIHQWPATLVQPVGSPLSLECTVEGTSNPNLYWYRQAAGRGLQLLFYSVGIGQISSEVPQNLSASRPQDRQFILSSKKLLLSDSGFYLCAYRPPGSEQYFGPGTRLTVT.

This clone was seen only a few times. V usage is TRBV2 and J usage is TRBJ1-1; 7 bases match TRBD1. CDR3 length: 13 amino acids. Trimming cost V 3 bases and J 11 bases; bases outside gene matches: 9. Germline loops: CDR1 SNHLY, CDR2 FYNNEI. For the CDR3, the DNA is TGTGCCAGCAGTGATCGTGAGGGGGCGCCCGCTTTCTTT. Protein product: CASSDREGAPAFF.

The chain combines TRBV6-5 with TRBJ2-5; 9 bases are a match to TRBD1. Germline CDR1 is MNHEY and CDR2 is SVGAGI. Trimming took 6 bases from V and 4 from J; bases not matched to a gene: 6. CDR3 length: 14 amino acids. The CDR3 DNA reads TGTGCCAGCAGCTGGGACAGGGCTATAGAGACCCAGTACTTC. This translates into CASSWDRAIETQYF.

This clone came up many times. The chain employs TRBV19 and TRBJ2-7, with 8 bases that match TRBD2. The trim removed 3 bases at V and 4 bases at J, leaving 2 bases unmatched. The CDR3 runs to 13 residues. Germline V lookup: CDR1 LNHDA, CDR2 SQIVND (reference sequence). CDR3 residues: CASSIGGAYEQYF. CDR3 nucleotides: TGTGCCAGTAGTATCGGGGGGGCGTACGAGCAGTACTTC.

V is TRBV9 and J is TRBJ2-7, with D unresolved. Germline-derived CDR1 and CDR2 are SGDLS and YYNGEE. This CDR3 is 14 amino acids long. Trimming took 0 bases from V and 2 from J, leaving 9 bases between them. In nucleotides, the CDR3 is TGTGCCAGCAGCGTAGGAGACAAACCCTACGAGCAGTACTTC. Its protein is CASSVGDKPYEQYF.

The rearrangement links TRBV9 to TRBJ2-2, with 10 nucleotides matching TRBD2. Germline V gene data show CDR1 as SGDLS and CDR2 as YYNGEE. This CDR3 spans 17 amino acids. J was trimmed by 5 bases and V by 0 bases; bases with no gene match: 7. The chain's CDR3 is CASSVEVLAGVTGELFF. The CDR3 bases are TGTGCCAGCAGCGTAGAGGTGCTAGCGGGAGTGACCGGGGAGCTGTTTTTT.

This chain links TRBV19 with TRBJ1-2; D gene ambiguous. CDR1 is LNHDA and CDR2 is SQIVND in the germline V gene (reference sequence). V dropped 7 bases and J dropped 4 bases, with 13 bases sitting between them. This CDR3 has 13 residues. CDR3 protein: CASMSTTLYGYTF. Written as DNA, the CDR3 is TGTGCCAGTATGTCCACCACTCTCTATGGCTACACCTTC.

This clone was observed a few times. The chain joins TRBV5-1 to TRBJ1-1; tentatively, D is TRBD1 (6 bases). CDR1 is SGHRS, CDR2 YFSETQ, per germline. Between the trimmed V and J ends, which lost 5 bases and 7 bases, there was a span of 18 bases. The CDR3 loop spans 14 amino acids. The DNA for the CDR3 is TGCGCCAGCAGACCCGGACAGCTCCGATTTGAAGCTTTCTTT. The encoded protein is CASRPGQLRFEAFF.

The chain has TRBV7-2 and TRBJ2-7; TRBD1 matches at 9 bases. The ends lost 3 bases at V and 6 bases at J; junction bases unmatched: 6. Germline V gene sequence: CDR1 SGHTA, CDR2 FQGNSA. The CDR3 contains 14 residues. CDR3 residues: CASSLGQGFSEQYF. As DNA, the CDR3 is TGTGCCAGCAGCTTGGGACAGGGTTTTAGCGAGCAGTACTTC.

The chain uses TRBV30 and TRBJ1-2; a weak D match, TRBD1 (6 bases). This CDR3 is 12 amino acids long. V was pared by 4 bases and J by 8 bases, with 14 bases between. The germline CDR1 and CDR2 sequences are GTSNPN and SVGIG (reference sequence). This chain's CDR3 is CAWNGGPGGYTF. The CDR3 bases are TGTGCCTGGAACGGGGGGCCGGGGGGCTACACCTTC.

This chain's CDR3 is CSVEWGTVGYGYTF. The DNA of the CDR3 is TGCAGCGTTGAATGGGGGACAGTGGGCTATGGCTACACCTTC. The chain recombines TRBV29-1 with TRBJ1-2; 7 positions agree with TRBD1. Germline V gene sequence: CDR1 SQVTM, CDR2 ANQGSEA. CDR3 length: 14 amino acids. V gave up 2 bases and J gave up 4 bases; unmatched junction bases: 7. The entire variable domain, with the rest obtained from reference TRBV29-1 and TRBJ1-2, is as follows: SAVISQKPSRDICQRGTSLTIQCQVDSQVTMMFWYRQQPGQSLTLIATANQGSEATYESGFVIDKFPISRPNLTFSTLTVSNMSPEDSSIYLCSVEWGTVGYGYTFGSGTRLTVV.

The V and J genes are TRBV5-1 and TRBJ2-2, with 12 bases that match TRBD2. Germline CDR1 SGHRS, CDR2 YFSETQ. V trimming: 2 bases; J trimming: 7 bases; junction bases outside the gene matches: 12. The CDR3 covers 18 residues. Written as DNA, the CDR3 is TGCGCCAGCAGCTTAGCTAGCGGGGGGGCCGGTTCCAACGGGGAGCTGTTTTTT. This gives the protein CASSLASGGAGSNGELFF.